This T cell receptor beta chain is drawn from a study of Tregs in tolerant kidney transplant recipients. Details on this clone: Its target is unknown.

Data came from immunoSEQ multiplex PCR; TCRdb stores just in-frame clones and leaves some out. The sample comprises tens of thousands of clones, more than 70% of which are singletons, and 3.8% rests with the top ten. Recipients received nonmyeloablative bone marrow transplants from related graft donors, with transient mixed chimerism. Regarding the study as a whole: Few patients were studied, so findings need validation in larger groups. Activated donor B cell expansion appeared to reveal the most relevant donor-specific TCRbeta repertoire. Some patients' samples used different primers over time, so nucleotide sequences weren't comparable.

Sequencing was performed on CD4+ T cells from blood (PBMCs), taken 6 months after the transplant. This receptor was taken from a human patient who received a combined kidney and bone marrow transplant. Some T cells may originate from the graft donor.

CDR3 loop: CAGRQQETQYF. The CDR3 DNA reads TGTGCCGGGCGACAGCAAGAGACCCAGTACTTC. The chain joins TRBV30 to TRBJ2-5; maybe TRBD1 (5 bases). The CDR3 sequence is 11 residues long. V lost 8 bases and J lost 2, with 9 bases in between. Germline assignment: CDR1 GTSNPN and CDR2 SVGIG (reference sequence).